This T cell receptor beta chain was sequenced for a study of cytomegalovirus exposure and HLA in healthy donors. Study-level background: As an earlier analysis found, 150 million to 200 million T cells yielded 117 million unique TCR beta sequences.

Study outcomes and limitations: Diagnosis of cytomegalovirus status made by the classifier reportedly showed high specificity and sensitivity. According to the study, 150 to 200 TCR beta chains were cytomegalovirus-associated. With further analysis later on, most CMV-associated TCR beta chains appeared HLA-restricted.

The PCR contained 60 Vbeta and 13 Jbeta primers. TCRdb's copy holds only in-frame clones and misses some; the assay was immunoSEQ multiplex PCR. Among approximately 150,000 clones listed, around 85% were seen once. This clone appeared a few times. Its target is not known. Sequenced material: PBMCs. This TCR was recovered from a man aged 45 to 65 in good health and CMV-seropositive.

CDR3 DNA: TGTGCCAGCAGCGCTGTGACAGGGAGGCTCCACGAGCAGTACTTC. Protein sequence: CASSAVTGRLHEQYF. The V gene is TRBV11-2, the J gene TRBJ2-7, with a weak D call TRBD1 (7 bases). Germline V gives CDR1 SGHAT, CDR2 FQNNGV. This CDR3 comprises 15 residues. V was clipped by 5 bases and J by 5 bases, with 19 bases between them. Variable domain in full (rest from reference TRBV11-2 and TRBJ2-7): EAGVAQSPRYKIIEKRQSVAFWCNPISGHATLYWYQQILGQGPKLLIQFQNNGVVDDSQLPKDRFSAERLKGVDSTLKIQPAKLEDSAVYLCASSAVTGRLHEQYFGPGTRLTVT.